Described below is a single TCR beta chain sequence and its context. The antigen remains unidentified. This entry comes from a study of OX40 agonist ivuxolimab in advanced cancers. Overall study context: Earlier anti-PD-1, anti-PD-L1 or anti-CTLA-4 therapy was permitted; less than 50% had received some. General study points: Circulating CD4+ and CD8+ T cells showed clonal expansion by week 6 at 0.1 to 3.0 mg/kg. In the expanded peripheral T cells, antigen specificity was never determined.

The data were produced by immunoSEQ multiplex PCR, yet TCRdb's version contains in-frame clones alone and is incomplete. The table shows roughly 100,000 clones, with 80% to 90% occurring only once. This CDR3 contains 14 residues. The germline V gene encodes CDR1 SNHLY and CDR2 FYNNEI. Deletions cut 4 bases from V and 0 bases from J, with 9 bases between. Autoimmune disease history or systemic immunosuppression barred patients. The origin of this receptor is an adult with an advanced solid tumor such as melanoma, head and neck, liver or kidney cancer. The sequencing used CD4+ or CD8+ T cells sorted from blood, collected in a trial of the OX40 agonist ivuxolimab. The chain combines TRBV2 with TRBJ1-1; D is uncertain. CDR3 amino acids: CASSGSSVNTEAFF. The CDR3 DNA sequence: TGTGCCAGCAGTGGGTCAAGCGTGAACACTGAAGCTTTCTTT.